The source of this TCR beta chain is a study of T cells in Graves' hyperthyroidism and ophthalmopathy. Study-wide results and caveats: Blood also carried most thyroid clonotypes expanded above 0.001.

This clonotype has ten or more counts. Its antigen is still unknown. Graves' hyperthyroidism without ophthalmopathy progression within 18 months was termed stable. Diagnosis of hyperthyroidism was new in patients aged 18 to 65, and its duration was under 2 months. Source material for PBMCs was 10 ml fresh peripheral blood. Germline V gene lookup returns CDR1 SNHLY and CDR2 FYNNEI. There are 13 residues in the CDR3. The V gene lost 8 bases and the J gene lost 4 bases, with 14 bases spanning the gap. Template material for amplifying TCR beta CDR3 regions consisted of RNA transcripts. HTBI primers drove first-round RT-PCR of the TCR CDR3. One entry per CDR3 protein results from TCRdb running MiXCR on the multiplex PCR reads. The data hold about 520,000 distinct CDR3 sequences, with more than 20% observed a single time.

Source material: blood. This TCR was sampled from a man between 18 and 29 years old with Graves' hyperthyroidism. V gene TRBV2 combines with J gene TRBJ1-1, with D perhaps TRBD1 (6 bases). The CDR3 DNA is TGTGCCAGCCAAACAGGGTCGGGCACTGAAGCTTTCTTT. Protein: CASQTGSGTEAFF.